Listed below are T cell receptor beta chains from one sample, sequenced in a study of neurological immune-mediated disorders. TCRdb recomputed calls from the 5' RACE reads with MiXCR, one row per CDR3 protein. The table shows approximately 40,000 distinct CDR3 sequences, with roughly 13% occurring only once. The specimen was PBMCs. All receptors derive from a female donor in good health. The conserved cysteine and the conserved F or W are not part of the CDR3 here. Size tells how often a clone was seen (once, few, many) or the class of an expanded clone, and some rows leave it out.

v_call | clone_size | cdr3_aa
TRBV20-1 | many | SAFLAGGAYEQY
TRBV4-2 | many | ASSQGQHGNSPLH
TRBV5-1 | many | ASSGRTGGTDTQY
TRBV7-9 | many | ASSLLAGHTQY
TRBV6-4 | . | ASGDRGLTGELF
TRBV20-1 | many | SASVHSGKYNEQF
TRBV6-1 | many | ASRQTGEDGYT
TRBV12-3/TRBV12-4 | many | ASSPKWGMNTEAF
TRBV5-1 | many | ASSSGLAGGPPYNEQF
TRBV25-1 | many | ASTRGVGSPLH
TRBV12-5 | many | ASGTDSLFPYQQY
TRBV6-6 | many | ASSSGTRGVSGANVLT
TRBV3-1 | many | ASSPRLAGTNEQF
TRBV20-1 | . | SAASGANNEQF
TRBV6-6 | many | ASSYPGANYGYT
TRBV6-5 | many | ASSPGTDFVNEQF
TRBV24-1 | many | ASTPRGGNTGELF
TRBV20-1 | many | SATRTAPNTEAF
TRBV20-1 | few | SARGSPSGRFYEQY
TRBV5-1 | many | ASSFGFNTGELF
TRBV4-1 | many | ASSLGIRGNEQF
TRBV9 | many | ASSVDRAAGNTIY
TRBV18 | . | ASSPPQGNYGYT
TRBV12-3/TRBV12-4 | many | ASSSWWGEAF
TRBV12-3/TRBV12-4 | many | ASGGKLGWGGEQY
TRBV3-1 | many | ASRHMQGYSPLH
TRBV5-5 | many | ASSLTWTSGAYNEQF
TRBV6-6 | many | ASSYYREGTEAF
TRBV3-1 | many | ASSPSFGTGGAGELF
TRBV28 | many | ASSLFGGAGANVLT
TRBV7-9 | few | ASSPRQGVYNEQF
TRBV5-1 | many | ASSSQGSGANVLT
TRBV20-1 | many | SATEGNTIY
TRBV7-6 | medium-sized | ASSLRAGAFYEQY
TRBV5-1 | many | ASTLGGDTQY
TRBV12-3/TRBV12-4 | many | ASSLGTTNTEAF
TRBV5-1 | many | ASSPQGLMGANVLT
TRBV20-1 | . | SAIQFAGGYNEQF
TRBV5-1 | . | ASSPGLVGGPGETQY
TRBV5-1 | . | ASSLPVSTDTQC
TRBV29-1 | . | SVRTPTYNEQF
TRBV5-1 | many | ASSSFSYEQY
TRBV5-1 | many | ASSWGLANSGELF
TRBV5-1 | many | ASSQISAGGTTDTQY
TRBV18 | . | ASSLDRGRGGYT
TRBV20-1 | few | SAADSMNTEAF
TRBV30 | many | AWSDRRDTEAF